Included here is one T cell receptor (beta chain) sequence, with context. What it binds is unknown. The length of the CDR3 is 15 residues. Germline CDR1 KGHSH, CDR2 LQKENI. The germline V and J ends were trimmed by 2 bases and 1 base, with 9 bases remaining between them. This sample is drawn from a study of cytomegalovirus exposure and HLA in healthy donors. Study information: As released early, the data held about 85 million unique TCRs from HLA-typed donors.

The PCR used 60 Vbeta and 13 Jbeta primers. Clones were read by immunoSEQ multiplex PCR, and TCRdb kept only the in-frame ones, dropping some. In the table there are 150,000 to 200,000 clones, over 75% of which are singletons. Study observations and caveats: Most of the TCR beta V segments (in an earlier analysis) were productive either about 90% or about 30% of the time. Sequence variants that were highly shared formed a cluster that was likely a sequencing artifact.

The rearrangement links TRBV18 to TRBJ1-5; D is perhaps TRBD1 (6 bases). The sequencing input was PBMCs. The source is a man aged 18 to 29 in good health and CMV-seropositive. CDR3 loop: CASSPNRVSNQPQHF. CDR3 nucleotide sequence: TGTGCCAGCTCACCAAACAGGGTGAGCAATCAGCCCCAGCATTTT.